The subject of this entry is one TCR beta chain. Its antigen is unidentified. The time point denotes: week 47, end of study. Vaccinated patients received 300 ug of mutant IDH1 20-mer peptide per dose, with topical imiquimod. This CDR3 is 15 amino acids long. Germline values: CDR1 LNHDA, CDR2 SQIVND (reference sequence). Trimming stripped 5 bases from V and 0 bases from J, with 8 bases between. The source of the sample is a study of a mutant IDH1 vaccine in newly diagnosed glioma. The overall study: Vaccines were begun 4-6 weeks after radiotherapy alone, or with temozolomide cycles. Week 35 held visit V12, while week 47 held visit V13.

Findings and caveats of the study: Changes to the top peripheral T cell clonotypes appeared unrelated to pseudoprogression.

Sequencing used immunoSEQ multiplex PCR; TCRdb keeps in-frame clones, though not all of them. The sample lists some 35,000 clones; roughly four fifths were seen once. V gene TRBV19 combines with J gene TRBJ2-6, with unresolved D. This sequence originates from a man in his forties with glioma. Here the sequenced sample was PBMCs, taken from a glioma patient whose treatment included an IDH1 peptide vaccine. CDR3 bases: TGTGCCAGTAGTCCCCTAGACTCTGGGGCCAACGTCCTGACTTTC. Residues: CASSPLDSGANVLTF.